In its sample, the clone carrying this T cell receptor beta chain was seen a few times. Its antigen is not known. From the reads, TCRdb called clonotypes with MiXCR, one entry per CDR3 protein. The table includes about 830,000 distinct CDR3 sequences, 30% to 35% detected once. This record belongs to a study of T cell repertoires in cytomegalovirus infection. This CDR3 spans 14 amino acids. J gave up 2 bases and V 2 bases, and 6 bases lay outside the gene matches. The germline CDR1 and CDR2 sequences are SQVTM and ANQGSEA. The specimen was cultured CD8+ T cells from PBMCs, collected from culture after CMV antigen stimulation. The TCR comes from a human donor in good health (CMV status not recorded). Some clones in this sample may be carry-over from other donors' samples. The chain uses TRBV29-1 and TRBJ2-7; 7 bases map to TRBD1. In DNA form, the CDR3 reads TGCAGCGTTGAATCAGTGGGGACAGCCTACGAGCAGTACTTC. This sequence encodes CSVESVGTAYEQYF.